These T cell receptor beta chains were read from a single sample in a study of T cells after yellow fever vaccination. TCRdb analysed the 5' RACE reads with MiXCR anew, one entry per CDR3 protein. The data show a few hundred thousand distinct CDR3 sequences, about 4% seen once. The input for sequencing was PBMCs, taken 5 days after the yellow fever booster vaccination. The receptors come from a man aged 18-30 years who received the YFV17D yellow fever vaccine. Each CDR3 is given with its conserved first and last residue. D genes are given only for firm matches. Not all rows give a size; the values are once, few, many and, for expanded clones, a class.

v_gene: TRBV7-2; len: 15; abundance: few; d_gene: TRBD1; j_gene: TRBJ1-2; CDR3aa: CASSSSTGTVYGYTF; CDR3nt: TGTGCCAGCAGCAGTAGTACCGGGACAGTTTATGGCTACACCTTC
v_gene: TRBV5-4; len: 18; abundance: few; d_gene: TRBD1; j_gene: TRBJ1-4; CDR3aa: CASSKKTGRGRVNEKLFF; CDR3nt: TGTGCCAGCAGCAAAAAAACGGGCAGGGGGCGTGTTAATGAAAAACTGTTTTTT
v_gene: TRBV2; len: 12; abundance: many; d_gene: -; j_gene: TRBJ1-4; CDR3aa: CASSGANEKLFF; CDR3nt: TGTGCCAGCAGTGGTGCTAATGAAAAACTGTTTTTT
v_gene: TRBV21-1; len: 17; abundance: -; d_gene: -; j_gene: TRBJ2-3; CDR3aa: CASGGTGVRLSTDTQYF; CDR3nt: TGTGCCAGCGGTGGGACAGGGGTGAGACTAAGCACAGATACGCAGTATTTT
v_gene: TRBV12-3/TRBV12-4; len: 15; abundance: -; d_gene: -; j_gene: TRBJ2-5; CDR3aa: CASSSAGGSQETQYF; CDR3nt: TGTGCCAGCAGTTCTGCCGGGGGATCACAAGAGACCCAGTACTTC
v_gene: TRBV9; len: 12; abundance: -; d_gene: -; j_gene: TRBJ1-2; CDR3aa: CASSVAGYGYTF; CDR3nt: TGTGCCAGCAGCGTAGCAGGCTATGGCTACACCTTC
v_gene: TRBV12-3/TRBV12-4; len: 16; abundance: -; d_gene: TRBD2; j_gene: TRBJ2-3; CDR3aa: CASSSTSGGDTDTQYF; CDR3nt: TGTGCCAGCAGTTCGACTAGCGGGGGGGACACAGATACGCAGTATTTT
v_gene: TRBV5-1; len: 18; abundance: few; d_gene: TRBD2; j_gene: TRBJ2-1; CDR3aa: CASSPRWVGTSGGGEQFF; CDR3nt: TGCGCCAGCAGCCCCCGTTGGGTGGGGACTAGCGGGGGCGGTGAGCAGTTCTTC
v_gene: TRBV29-1; len: 13; abundance: many; d_gene: -; j_gene: TRBJ2-4; CDR3aa: CSVGGLAKNIQYF; CDR3nt: TGCAGCGTTGGAGGCTTAGCCAAAAACATTCAGTACTTC
v_gene: TRBV6-2/TRBV6-3; len: 15; abundance: many; d_gene: -; j_gene: TRBJ1-1; CDR3aa: CASSFNGLGNTEAFF; CDR3nt: TGTGCCAGCAGTTTCAATGGTTTAGGGAACACTGAAGCTTTCTTT
v_gene: TRBV6-1; len: 14; abundance: many; d_gene: TRBD2; j_gene: TRBJ2-3; CDR3aa: CASSESGGADTQYF; CDR3nt: TGTGCCAGCAGTGAAAGCGGGGGGGCAGATACGCAGTATTTT
v_gene: TRBV7-9; len: 16; abundance: many; d_gene: TRBD1; j_gene: TRBJ1-1; CDR3aa: CASSFLFPTGVLLAFF; CDR3nt: TGTGCCAGCAGCTTTCTATTTCCCACAGGGGTCTTGCTTGCTTTCTTT
v_gene: TRBV20-1; len: 13; abundance: many; d_gene: -; j_gene: TRBJ2-7; CDR3aa: CSATPGASYEQYF; CDR3nt: TGCAGTGCTACCCCGGGGGCATCCTACGAGCAGTACTTC
v_gene: TRBV7-2; len: 15; abundance: few; d_gene: -; j_gene: TRBJ2-2; CDR3aa: CASSTRFRGAGELFF; CDR3nt: TGTGCCAGCAGCACCAGGTTTCGGGGCGCCGGGGAGCTGTTTTTT
v_gene: TRBV5-5; len: 13; abundance: -; d_gene: -; j_gene: TRBJ1-1; CDR3aa: CASSLITSTEAFF; CDR3nt: TGTGCCAGCAGCTTGATTACGAGCACTGAAGCTTTCTTT
v_gene: TRBV20-1; len: 17; abundance: few; d_gene: TRBD2; j_gene: TRBJ2-1; CDR3aa: CSALTSGGRTPYNEQFF; CDR3nt: TGCAGTGCATTGACTAGCGGGGGGCGTACCCCCTACAATGAGCAGTTCTTC
v_gene: TRBV7-9; len: 16; abundance: -; d_gene: TRBD1; j_gene: TRBJ2-3; CDR3aa: CASSPTPGQGADTQYF; CDR3nt: TGTGCCAGCAGCCCCACCCCTGGACAGGGGGCAGATACGCAGTATTTT
v_gene: TRBV30; len: 16; abundance: -; d_gene: -; j_gene: TRBJ2-6; CDR3aa: CASRTGRTPGANVLTF; CDR3nt: TGTGCCTCAAGAACAGGTCGGACCCCTGGGGCCAACGTCCTGACTTTC
v_gene: TRBV6-2/TRBV6-3; len: 16; abundance: -; d_gene: TRBD2; j_gene: TRBJ2-3; CDR3aa: CASSGGPGGSTDTQYF; CDR3nt: TGTGCCAGCAGTGGTGGCCCGGGGGGTAGCACAGATACGCAGTATTTT
v_gene: TRBV18; len: 14; abundance: many; d_gene: -; j_gene: TRBJ1-2; CDR3aa: CASSPGPDSYGYTF; CDR3nt: TGTGCCAGCTCGCCCGGACCAGATTCCTATGGCTACACCTTC
v_gene: TRBV25-1; len: 12; abundance: few; d_gene: -; j_gene: TRBJ1-2; CDR3aa: CASSESAQEAIF; CDR3nt: TGTGCCAGCAGTGAATCAGCACAGGAGGCCATTTTC
v_gene: TRBV5-1; len: 15; abundance: -; d_gene: -; j_gene: TRBJ1-4; CDR3aa: CASSLALQSNEKLFF; CDR3nt: TGCGCCAGCAGCTTGGCCTTACAGAGTAATGAAAAACTGTTTTTT
v_gene: TRBV12-3/TRBV12-4; len: 13; abundance: many; d_gene: -; j_gene: TRBJ1-6; CDR3aa: CASSPEYNSPLHF; CDR3nt: TGTGCCAGCAGTCCAGAGTATAATTCACCCCTCCACTTT
v_gene: TRBV5-1; len: 14; abundance: -; d_gene: -; j_gene: TRBJ1-5; CDR3aa: CASSLDSPDQPQHF; CDR3nt: TGCGCCAGCAGCTTGGACTCCCCTGATCAGCCCCAGCATTTT
v_gene: TRBV14; len: 18; abundance: many; d_gene: TRBD1; j_gene: TRBJ2-5; CDR3aa: CASSPKRTTGRVQETQYF; CDR3nt: TGTGCCAGCAGTCCGAAGCGTACGACAGGGAGAGTCCAAGAGACCCAGTACTTC
v_gene: TRBV29-1; len: 13; abundance: once; d_gene: TRBD1; j_gene: TRBJ1-2; CDR3aa: CSVTGTGDYGYTF; CDR3nt: TGCAGCGTTACCGGGACAGGGGACTATGGCTACACCTTC
v_gene: TRBV7-2; len: 16; abundance: -; d_gene: TRBD1; j_gene: TRBJ2-1; CDR3aa: CASSSPGTDYYNEQFF; CDR3nt: TGTGCCAGCAGTTCCCCGGGGACAGACTACTACAATGAGCAGTTCTTC
v_gene: TRBV2; len: 12; abundance: many; d_gene: -; j_gene: TRBJ2-3; CDR3aa: CASSEGTDTQYF; CDR3nt: TGTGCCAGCAGTGAAGGAACAGATACGCAGTATTTT
v_gene: TRBV20-1; len: 14; abundance: -; d_gene: -; j_gene: TRBJ2-3; CDR3aa: CSASPYTSTDTQYF; CDR3nt: TGCAGTGCTAGCCCGTACACTAGCACAGATACGCAGTATTTT
v_gene: TRBV25-1; len: 14; abundance: -; d_gene: TRBD1; j_gene: TRBJ2-7; CDR3aa: CASRETGVSYEQYF; CDR3nt: TGTGCCAGCAGGGAGACAGGGGTCTCCTACGAGCAGTACTTC
v_gene: TRBV2; len: 14; abundance: -; d_gene: -; j_gene: TRBJ2-3; CDR3aa: CADRTETSTDTQYF; CDR3nt: TGTGCCGACCGGACAGAAACTAGCACAGATACGCAGTATTTT
v_gene: TRBV29-1; len: 14; abundance: many; d_gene: TRBD2; j_gene: TRBJ2-1; CDR3aa: CSAGTSGGAFEQFF; CDR3nt: TGCAGCGCTGGGACTAGCGGGGGGGCTTTTGAGCAGTTCTTC
v_gene: TRBV5-1; len: 15; abundance: few; d_gene: -; j_gene: TRBJ1-1; CDR3aa: CASSLSGAGNTEAFF; CDR3nt: TGCGCCAGCAGCTTGTCAGGGGCTGGGAACACTGAAGCTTTCTTT
v_gene: TRBV5-5; len: 14; abundance: many; d_gene: TRBD1; j_gene: TRBJ2-7; CDR3aa: CASSSQGDSYEQYF; CDR3nt: TGTGCCAGCAGCTCCCAGGGGGACTCCTACGAGCAGTACTTC
v_gene: TRBV7-6; len: 17; abundance: few; d_gene: -; j_gene: TRBJ1-2; CDR3aa: CASSRGSGANPSYGYTF; CDR3nt: TGTGCCAGCAGCCGGGGGTCGGGTGCAAACCCGTCCTATGGCTACACCTTC
v_gene: TRBV5-1; len: 14; abundance: few; d_gene: -; j_gene: TRBJ1-5; CDR3aa: CASSVGTVNQPQHF; CDR3nt: TGCGCCAGCAGCGTGGGAACAGTTAATCAGCCCCAGCATTTT
v_gene: TRBV15; len: 16; abundance: many; d_gene: TRBD2; j_gene: TRBJ2-5; CDR3aa: CATSRGMRGNQETQYF; CDR3nt: TGTGCCACCAGCAGAGGGATGCGGGGGAACCAAGAGACCCAGTACTTC
v_gene: TRBV7-2; len: 14; abundance: many; d_gene: TRBD1; j_gene: TRBJ2-3; CDR3aa: CASSSQGATDTQYF; CDR3nt: TGTGCCAGCAGCTCTCAGGGGGCAACAGATACGCAGTATTTT
v_gene: TRBV6-1; len: 14; abundance: few; d_gene: -; j_gene: TRBJ2-7; CDR3aa: CASGRWGPSYEQYF; CDR3nt: TGTGCCAGCGGCCGATGGGGACCTTCCTACGAGCAGTACTTC
v_gene: TRBV6-2/TRBV6-3; len: 20; abundance: few; d_gene: TRBD1; j_gene: TRBJ2-3; CDR3aa: CASSSGQGLAPRASTDTQYF; CDR3nt: TGTGCCAGCAGTTCAGGACAGGGCCTAGCCCCAAGAGCAAGCACAGATACGCAGTATTTT
v_gene: TRBV11-2; len: 13; abundance: few; d_gene: -; j_gene: TRBJ2-5; CDR3aa: CASSLRFGETQYF; CDR3nt: TGTGCCAGCAGCTTACGATTCGGAGAGACCCAGTACTTC
v_gene: TRBV7-2; len: 17; abundance: many; d_gene: TRBD2; j_gene: TRBJ2-3; CDR3aa: CASSLVSTSGGTDTQYF; CDR3nt: TGTGCCAGCAGCTTAGTGTCGACTAGCGGGGGTACAGATACGCAGTATTTT
v_gene: TRBV12-3/TRBV12-4; len: 17; abundance: few; d_gene: TRBD1; j_gene: TRBJ1-2; CDR3aa: CASRVLPGQGANYGYTF; CDR3nt: TGTGCCAGCAGGGTACTCCCGGGACAGGGGGCTAACTATGGCTACACCTTC
v_gene: TRBV5-1; len: 14; abundance: few; d_gene: TRBD1; j_gene: TRBJ1-1; CDR3aa: CASSLALTGRNAFF; CDR3nt: TGCGCCAGCAGCTTGGCGTTGACAGGGAGGAATGCTTTCTTT
v_gene: TRBV6-5; len: 15; abundance: -; d_gene: TRBD2; j_gene: TRBJ2-3; CDR3aa: CASSRPSGGGDTQYF; CDR3nt: TGTGCCAGCAGTCGACCTAGCGGGGGGGGAGATACGCAGTATTTT
v_gene: TRBV10-1; len: 16; abundance: few; d_gene: -; j_gene: TRBJ2-1; CDR3aa: CASSDVSGASYNEQFF; CDR3nt: TGCGCCAGCAGTGATGTATCGGGGGCATCCTACAATGAGCAGTTCTTC
v_gene: TRBV5-1; len: 15; abundance: -; d_gene: -; j_gene: TRBJ2-1; CDR3aa: CASSPHRVNYNEQFF; CDR3nt: TGCGCCAGCAGCCCTCACAGGGTAAACTACAATGAGCAGTTCTTC
v_gene: TRBV5-1; len: 15; abundance: many; d_gene: TRBD1; j_gene: TRBJ2-3; CDR3aa: CASSPPGQSTDTQYF; CDR3nt: TGTGCCAGCTCGCCCCCGGGACAGAGCACAGATACGCAGTATTTT
v_gene: TRBV5-1; len: 16; abundance: -; d_gene: -; j_gene: TRBJ2-2; CDR3aa: CASSFPKGYDTGELFF; CDR3nt: TGCGCCAGCAGCTTTCCTAAGGGCTACGACACCGGGGAGCTGTTTTTT
v_gene: TRBV20-1; len: 12; abundance: few; d_gene: -; j_gene: TRBJ1-2; CDR3aa: CSARVENYGYTF; CDR3nt: TGCAGTGCTAGAGTTGAGAACTATGGCTACACCTTC
v_gene: TRBV7-3; len: 15; abundance: many; d_gene: -; j_gene: TRBJ2-2; CDR3aa: CASSLDPSATGELFF; CDR3nt: TGTGCCAGCAGCTTAGATCCTAGCGCCACCGGGGAGCTGTTTTTT
v_gene: TRBV6-5; len: 15; abundance: -; d_gene: TRBD1; j_gene: TRBJ2-3; CDR3aa: CASRTGGAGTDTQYF; CDR3nt: TGTGCCAGCAGAACAGGGGGCGCGGGCACAGATACGCAGTATTTT
v_gene: TRBV27; len: 12; abundance: few; d_gene: -; j_gene: TRBJ2-3; CDR3aa: CASRTTSDTQYF; CDR3nt: TGTGCCAGCAGAACTACATCAGATACGCAGTATTTT
v_gene: TRBV7-8; len: 14; abundance: -; d_gene: -; j_gene: TRBJ2-3; CDR3aa: CASSFRGAGDTQYF; CDR3nt: TGTGCCAGCAGCTTCCGGGGGGCGGGAGATACGCAGTATTTT
v_gene: TRBV4-3; len: 15; abundance: many; d_gene: -; j_gene: TRBJ1-2; CDR3aa: CASSQGWRGLSGYTF; CDR3nt: TGCGCCAGCAGCCAAGGGTGGCGGGGGTTGAGTGGCTACACCTTC
v_gene: TRBV10-2; len: 13; abundance: few; d_gene: -; j_gene: TRBJ1-1; CDR3aa: CASSESPLFEAFF; CDR3nt: TGCGCCAGCAGTGAGTCACCCCTATTTGAAGCTTTCTTT
v_gene: TRBV27; len: 13; abundance: few; d_gene: -; j_gene: TRBJ1-5; CDR3aa: CASGTYASQPQHF; CDR3nt: TGTGCCAGTGGGACATACGCATCGCAGCCCCAGCATTTT